This T cell receptor beta chain stems from a study of metastatic and nonmetastatic thyroid tumors (TCRdb year 2020). Regarding the complete study: The researchers compared repertoires between peripheral blood samples and tumor or nodule tissue samples from patients with malignant or benign thyroid disease.

This clone appeared many times. It has no known antigen specificity. No base qualities exist here, and no much larger clone lies one base off it. V is shortened by 4 bases, J by 3 bases, and the region joining them spans 4 bases. CDR1 and CDR2, looked up from the germline V gene (reference sequence), are GTSNPN and SVGIG. The cysteine opens and the phenylalanine closes a CDR3 of 11 amino acids. Only the CDR3 DNA stays, 33 bases, in frame from base 1. Before undergoing thyroid surgery, none of the patients had been given any kind of treatment. Using T-cell receptor beta sequencing, the study looked back at clinical samples from patients collected from about 2011 to 2018. Here is what the overall study found, with its caveats: In both blood and tumor samples, TCR beta diversity was reported to be significantly higher in malignant tumors than in benign nodules.

Libraries came from PCR. The instrument given in TCRdb is Illumina HiSeq 4000. High-throughput sequencing was used to profile the TCR beta-chain CDR3 region of every patient. The published analysis was carried out like this. A classifier to discriminate distant-metastatic papillary thyroid cancer patients was built from CDR3 differences across clinicopathological groups. The Shannon index was used to assess repertoire diversity, and the Morisita-Horn index was used to assess tumor-blood repertoire similarity. TCRdb reworked the public reads: Q25 trimming with fastp, MiXCR clone assembly, productive beta chains retained. These V and J calls are TCRdb output, not the study's own analysis. The sample has about 69,000 clones on record, 14% of them singletons. 6.5% of the sample is taken by the ten largest.

The clonotype originates from a male donor with papillary thyroid cancer or a benign thyroid nodule (not recorded which). Some clones in this sample may be carry-over from other donors' samples. Sequenced: blood. The chain uses TRBV30 and TRBJ2-1, with no confident D gene call. The CDR3 reads as follows: CAWKDYNEQFF. The nucleotides are TGTGCCTGGAAAGACTACAATGAGCAGTTCTTC.